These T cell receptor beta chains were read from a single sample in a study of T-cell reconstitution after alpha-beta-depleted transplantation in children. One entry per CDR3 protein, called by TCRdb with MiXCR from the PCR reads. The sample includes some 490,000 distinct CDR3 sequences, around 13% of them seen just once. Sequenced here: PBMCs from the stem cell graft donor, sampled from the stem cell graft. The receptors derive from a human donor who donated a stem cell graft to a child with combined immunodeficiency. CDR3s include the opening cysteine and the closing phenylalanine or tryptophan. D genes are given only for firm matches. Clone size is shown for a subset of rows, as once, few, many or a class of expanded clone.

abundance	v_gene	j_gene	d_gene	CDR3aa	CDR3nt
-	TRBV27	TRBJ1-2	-	CASSQQGRYGYTF	TGTGCCAGCAGTCAACAGGGTCGGTATGGCTACACCTTC
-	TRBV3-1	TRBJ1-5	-	CASSQDMTGGRPQHF	TGTGCCAGCAGCCAAGATATGACAGGCGGGCGGCCCCAGCATTTT
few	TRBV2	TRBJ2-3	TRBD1	CASSTGDYGDTQYF	TGTGCCAGCAGTACAGGGGATTACGGAGATACGCAGTATTTT
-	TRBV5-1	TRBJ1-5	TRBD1	CASSLAGQGADQPQHF	TGCGCCAGCAGCTTGGCGGGACAGGGGGCTGATCAGCCCCAGCATTTT
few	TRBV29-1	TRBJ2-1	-	CSVIQRSGYNEQFF	TGCAGCGTCATTCAGCGATCTGGATACAATGAGCAGTTCTTC
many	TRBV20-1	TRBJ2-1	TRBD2	CSARGPRGRALNYNEQFF	TGCAGTGCTAGAGGCCCTCGCGGGAGGGCCCTAAACTACAATGAGCAGTTCTTC
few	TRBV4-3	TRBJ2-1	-	CASSQVGRWNEQFF	TGCGCCAGCAGCCAAGTTGGCAGGTGGAATGAGCAGTTCTTC
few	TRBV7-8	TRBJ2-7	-	CASSQTLNGEQYF	TGTGCCAGCAGCCAAACTCTAAACGGCGAGCAGTACTTC
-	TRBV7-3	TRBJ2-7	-	CASSKPGGEQYF	TGTGCCAGCAGTAAACCGGGCGGGGAGCAGTACTTC
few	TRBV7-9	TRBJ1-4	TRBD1	CASSPRGQVYEKLFF	TGTGCCAGCAGCCCTCGGGGACAGGTGTATGAAAAACTGTTTTTT
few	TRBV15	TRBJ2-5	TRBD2	CATSRALGEGETQYF	TGTGCCACCAGCAGAGCTTTGGGGGAGGGGGAGACCCAGTACTTC
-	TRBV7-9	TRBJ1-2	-	CASSLEGGGASGYGYTF	TGTGCCAGCAGCTTAGAAGGCGGAGGGGCGTCCGGCTATGGCTACACCTTC
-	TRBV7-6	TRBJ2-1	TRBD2	CASSLIWGRENEQFF	TGTGCCAGCAGCTTAATATGGGGGAGGGAGAATGAGCAGTTCTTC
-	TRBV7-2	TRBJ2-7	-	CASSLETTLGEQYF	TGTGCCAGCAGCTTAGAAACTACGCTGGGCGAGCAGTACTTC
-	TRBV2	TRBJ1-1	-	CASSGDGVNTEAFF	TGTGCCAGCAGTGGGGACGGGGTTAACACTGAAGCTTTCTTT
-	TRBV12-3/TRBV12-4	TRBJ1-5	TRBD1	CASRSQGAQPQHF	TGTGCCAGCAGAAGTCAGGGGGCTCAGCCCCAGCATTTT
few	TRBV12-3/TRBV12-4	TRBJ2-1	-	CASSRSGHEQFF	TGTGCCAGCAGTCGGTCGGGGCATGAGCAGTTCTTC
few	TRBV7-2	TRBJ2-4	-	CASSSHTDIQYF	TGTGCCAGCAGTAGTCATACAGACATTCAGTACTTC
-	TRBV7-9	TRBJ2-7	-	CASSSGRLSYEQYF	TGTGCCAGCAGCTCCGGACGACTATCCTACGAGCAGTACTTC
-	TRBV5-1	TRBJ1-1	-	CASSLALGPQGAEAFF	TGCGCCAGCAGCTTGGCCTTGGGACCCCAAGGCGCTGAAGCTTTCTTT
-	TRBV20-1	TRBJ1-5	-	CSARATTNQPQHF	TGCAGTGCTAGGGCAACGACGAATCAGCCCCAGCATTTT
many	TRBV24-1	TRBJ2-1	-	CATGLGDEQFF	TGTGCCACTGGGTTGGGCGATGAGCAGTTCTTC
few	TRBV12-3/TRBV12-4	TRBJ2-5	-	CASSLVYAETQYF	TGTGCCAGCAGCCTCGTTTATGCGGAGACCCAGTACTTC
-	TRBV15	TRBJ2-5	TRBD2	CATSSRLGRVAQYF	TGTGCCACCAGCTCCCGACTTGGGAGGGTGGCCCAGTACTTC
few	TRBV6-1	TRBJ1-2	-	CASSLTVSYGYTF	TGTGCCAGCAGTCTTACAGTTTCCTATGGCTACACCTTC
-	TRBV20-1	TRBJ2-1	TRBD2	CSAKGKPAGGPRLYNEQFF	TGCAGCGCGAAGGGCAAGCCAGCGGGAGGGCCAAGGCTCTACAATGAGCAGTTCTTC
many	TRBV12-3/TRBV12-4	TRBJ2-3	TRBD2	CASSFAGGRYDTQYF	TGTGCCAGCAGTTTTGCGGGGGGCCGATACGATACGCAGTATTTT
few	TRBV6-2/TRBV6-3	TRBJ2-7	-	CACRDNSYEQYF	TGTGCCTGCCGGGACAACTCCTACGAGCAGTACTTC
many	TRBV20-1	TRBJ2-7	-	CSAPRETEQYF	TGCAGTGCCCCGAGGGAGACCGAGCAGTACTTC
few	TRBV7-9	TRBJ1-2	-	CAGDLVYYGYTF	TGTGCAGGCGATTTGGTCTACTATGGCTACACCTTC
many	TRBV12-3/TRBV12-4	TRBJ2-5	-	CASRTSGYQETQYF	TGTGCCAGCAGGACATCTGGTTACCAAGAGACCCAGTACTTC
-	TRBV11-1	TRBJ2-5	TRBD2	CASSPRRGATQETQYF	TGTGCCAGCAGCCCCCGGCGGGGGGCCACGCAAGAGACCCAGTACTTC
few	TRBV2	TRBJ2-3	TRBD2	CASIPLAGDLSSTDTQYF	TGTGCCAGCATCCCACTAGCGGGGGATTTGTCTAGCACAGATACGCAGTATTTT
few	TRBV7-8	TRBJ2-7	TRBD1	CASSPEDRVEQYF	TGTGCCAGCAGCCCGGAGGACAGGGTCGAGCAGTACTTC
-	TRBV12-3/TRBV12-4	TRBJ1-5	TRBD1	CASSLVEYRGPSQPQHF	TGTGCCAGCAGTTTAGTCGAATACAGGGGGCCTAGTCAGCCCCAGCATTTT
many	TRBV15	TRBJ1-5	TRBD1	CATSSDRGNQPQHF	TGTGCCACCAGCAGCGACAGGGGCAATCAGCCCCAGCATTTT
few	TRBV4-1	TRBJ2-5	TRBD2	CASSQSPTLAGAQETQYF	TGCGCCAGCAGCCAATCGCCGACCCTAGCGGGAGCACAAGAGACCCAGTACTTC
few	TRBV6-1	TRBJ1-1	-	CASSPPPARVNTEAFF	TGTGCCAGCAGCCCCCCACCGGCCAGGGTCAACACTGAAGCTTTCTTT
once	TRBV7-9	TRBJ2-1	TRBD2	CASSGGVGGELYNEQFF	TGTGCCAGCAGCGGGGGGGTCGGCGGAGAGCTCTACAATGAGCAGTTCTTC
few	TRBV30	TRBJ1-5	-	CAWSVTGGIGSNQPQHF	TGTGCCTGGAGTGTAACTGGGGGAATCGGTAGCAATCAGCCCCAGCATTTT
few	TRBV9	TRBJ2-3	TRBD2	CASSVDAGLAGGKDTQYF	TGTGCCAGCAGCGTAGATGCGGGACTAGCGGGGGGTAAAGATACGCAGTATTTT
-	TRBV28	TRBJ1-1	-	CASSHSYSGRRNTEAFF	TGTGCCAGCAGCCACTCCTATTCGGGCAGGAGGAACACTGAAGCTTTCTTT
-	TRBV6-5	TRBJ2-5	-	CASSYFDYTTGEETQYF	TGTGCCAGCAGTTACTTTGACTACACCACGGGAGAGGAGACCCAGTACTTC
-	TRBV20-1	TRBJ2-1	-	CTAEGHLPYNEQFF	TGCACCGCGGAAGGTCACCTCCCATACAATGAGCAGTTCTTC
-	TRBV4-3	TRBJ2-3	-	CASSQDGAHGDTQYF	TGCGCCAGCAGCCAAGATGGAGCCCATGGGGATACGCAGTATTTT
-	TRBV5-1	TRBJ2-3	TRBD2	CASSPGLGADTQYF	TGCGCCAGCAGCCCAGGACTAGGGGCCGATACGCAGTATTTT
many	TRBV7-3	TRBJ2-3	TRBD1	CASSNPGQGGSDTQYF	TGTGCCAGCAGCAATCCGGGACAGGGAGGGTCAGATACGCAGTATTTT
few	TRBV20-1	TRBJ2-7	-	CSARDLDGSYEQYF	TGCAGTGCTAGAGATCTGGACGGTTCCTACGAGCAGTACTTC
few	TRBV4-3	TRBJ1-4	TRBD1	CASSQGQGSEKLFF	TGCGCCAGCAGCCAAGGACAGGGGAGTGAAAAACTGTTTTTT